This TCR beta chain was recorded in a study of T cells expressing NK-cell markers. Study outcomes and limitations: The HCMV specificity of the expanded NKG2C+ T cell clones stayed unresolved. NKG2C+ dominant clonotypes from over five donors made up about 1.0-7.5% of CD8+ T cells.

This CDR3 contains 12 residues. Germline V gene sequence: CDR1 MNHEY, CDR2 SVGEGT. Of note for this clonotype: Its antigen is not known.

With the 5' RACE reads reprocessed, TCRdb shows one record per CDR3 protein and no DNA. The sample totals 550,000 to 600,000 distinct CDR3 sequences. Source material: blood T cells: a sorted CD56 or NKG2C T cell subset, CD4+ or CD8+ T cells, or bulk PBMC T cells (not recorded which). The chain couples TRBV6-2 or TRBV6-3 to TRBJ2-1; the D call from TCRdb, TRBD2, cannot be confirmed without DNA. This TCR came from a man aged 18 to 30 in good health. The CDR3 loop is CASSYVGGEQFF.